One sample yielded the 14 T cell receptor beta chains listed below, sequenced in a study of beta chain features in type 1 diabetes. Every isolated RNA sample was fully reverse transcribed, so sequencing captured expressed TCRB transcripts. TCRdb's copy holds only in-frame clones and misses some; the assay was immunoSEQ multiplex PCR. The sample records some 150,000 clones, approximately 52% being singletons. Source material: Tregs from blood. The source is a young man in good health.

The chain couples TRBV5-1 to TRBJ2-7, with 8 bases aligning to TRBD1. The germline V gene has CDR1 SGHRS and CDR2 YFSETQ. This CDR3 contains 13 residues. The J segment lost 2 bases and the V segment lost 3 bases, leaving 1 base of the junction unmatched. The CDR3 sequence is CASSWDRPYEQYF. CDR3 coding DNA: TGCGCCAGCAGCTGGGACAGGCCCTACGAGCAGTACTTC.

The gene calls are TRBV7-2 and TRBJ2-1; 9 bases line up with TRBD2. V shed 5 bases and J 7 bases; nucleotides not matched to a gene: 12. The CDR3 sequence is 16 residues long. Germline values: CDR1 SGHTA, CDR2 FQGNSA. The CDR3 nucleotides are TGTGCCAGCAGCCAGAATAGCGGGAGTGGGGGGAATGAGCAGTTCTTC. Amino acid sequence: CASSQNSGSGGNEQFF.

The chain is built from TRBV4-2 and TRBJ2-5; 11 nucleotides align to TRBD2. Germline-derived CDR1 and CDR2 are LGHNA and YNFKEQ. The CDR3 runs 16 residues. V lost 2 bases and J lost 4; bases outside the gene matches: 6. The DNA of the CDR3 is TGTGCCAGCAGCCAATTTAGCGGGGGGGCCACAGAGACCCAGTACTTC. Translating gives CASSQFSGGATETQYF.

The gene calls are TRBV30 and TRBJ1-4; a weak D match, TRBD1 (6 bases). The CDR3 length is 15 residues. Germline V gives CDR1 GTSNPN, CDR2 SVGIG (reference sequence). Trimming left V 3 bases short and J 3 bases short, with 14 bases between. CDR3 bases: TGTGCCTGGAGCCCCTGGACAGATCCTAATGAAAAACTGTTTTTT. Encoded protein: CAWSPWTDPNEKLFF.

This CDR3 reads CASSLEIGSYEQYF. DNA of the CDR3: TGTGCCAGCAGCTTAGAGATCGGCTCCTACGAGCAGTACTTC. The chain uses TRBV7-2 and TRBJ2-7; unclear D gene. CDR3 length: 14 amino acids. The V gene's germline CDR1 is SGHTA and CDR2 FQGNSA. The germline V and J ends were trimmed by 1 base and 0 bases, with 7 bases remaining between them.

The chain couples TRBV11-2 to TRBJ2-5; the match to TRBD2 covers 12 bases. The CDR3 runs to 13 residues. V gave up 5 bases and J gave up 14 bases; unmatched junction bases: 9. Germline V lookup: CDR1 SGHAT, CDR2 FQNNGV. DNA of the CDR3: TGTGCCAGCAGCCCACGACTAGCGGGAGCTTTTTACTTC. It translates to CASSPRLAGAFYF.

V gene TRBV7-9 combines with J gene TRBJ1-2, with D possibly being TRBD1 (6 bases). This CDR3 has 14 residues. The V gene's germline CDR1 is SEHNR and CDR2 FQNEAQ (reference sequence). Between the trimmed V and J ends, which lost 10 bases and 0 bases, there was a span of 15 bases. The CDR3 DNA reads TGTGCCACCAGATCAGGGGCGGCTAACTATGGCTACACCTTC. Protein product: CATRSGAANYGYTF.

The chain joins TRBV7-2 to TRBJ1-2; unclear D gene. Germline V gives CDR1 SGHTA, CDR2 FQGNSA. CDR3 size: 15 residues. Trimming left V 5 bases short and J 0 bases short, with 13 bases between. The CDR3 reads CASSLVGRANYGYTF. Here the CDR3 DNA reads TGTGCCAGCAGCCTGGTTGGGAGAGCTAACTATGGCTACACCTTC. Full variable domain (outside the CDR3, taken from reference TRBV7-2 and TRBJ1-2): GAGVSQSPSNKVTEKGKDVELRCDPISGHTALYWYRQSLGQGLEFLIYFQGNSAPDKSGLPSDRFSAERTGGSVSTLTIQRTQQEDSAVYLCASSLVGRANYGYTFGSGTRLTVV.

The chain carries TRBV5-4 and TRBJ2-7; maybe TRBD1 (5 bases). Germline CDR1 is SGHNT and CDR2 is YYREEE (reference sequence). V was trimmed by 0 bases and J by 5 bases, leaving 9 bases between them. The CDR3 contains 13 residues. The CDR3, as DNA: TGTGCCAGCAGCTTGGTGGGCAGGGACGAGCAGTACTTC. It is translated as CASSLVGRDEQYF.

There are a few counts of this clone. The CDR3 coding sequence is TGTGCCAGCAGTTTAACCGGGGGGAGGGAGGCCCAGCATTTT. It encodes CASSLTGGREAQHF. This chain joins TRBV7-9 and TRBJ1-5; D may be TRBD1 (5 bases). Germline assignment: CDR1 SEHNR and CDR2 FQNEAQ (reference sequence). The CDR3 is 14 residues long. Trimming removed 6 bases from V and 11 bases from J, with 20 bases in between.

The table lists this clone with a few counts. The chain combines TRBV7-2 with TRBJ2-1, with 12 bases lining up with TRBD2. The germline V gene has CDR1 SGHTA and CDR2 FQGNSA. J gave up 6 bases and V 4 bases, and 4 bases lay outside the gene matches. This CDR3 is 15 amino acids long. In DNA form, the CDR3 reads TGTGCCAGCAGCTGGACTAGCGGGAAAACCAATGAGCAGTTCTTC. Its translation is CASSWTSGKTNEQFF.

This clone was seen more than once but under ten times. The CDR3 protein is CASSLDRGSGELFF. The CDR3 DNA sequence: TGTGCCAGCAGCTTAGATCGGGGATCCGGGGAGCTGTTTTTT. The gene calls are TRBV11-2 and TRBJ2-2, with D possibly being TRBD2 (5 bases). With 0 bases removed from V and 6 bases from J, the gap between germline ends came to 8 bases. The CDR3 loop spans 14 amino acids. In germline, CDR1 is SGHAT, CDR2 FQNNGV.

This clone came up a few times. The chain employs TRBV7-8 and TRBJ1-1; tentatively, D is TRBD1 (6 bases). The germline V gene encodes CDR1 SGHVS and CDR2 FQNEAQ. V lost 5 bases to trimming and J lost 5 bases, with 15 bases between them. This CDR3 is 14 amino acids long. This chain's CDR3 is CASSPQTGRTEAFF. DNA of the CDR3: TGTGCCAGCAGCCCCCAGACAGGAAGAACTGAAGCTTTCTTT.

The chain recombines TRBV25-1 with TRBJ2-1, with 7 bases fitting TRBD1. J lost 7 bases, V lost 4 bases, and 4 bases had no gene match. The CDR3 loop spans 13 amino acids. Germline CDR1 MGHDK, CDR2 SYGVNS. CDR3 nucleotide sequence: TGTGCCAGCAGTGGACAGGGCGCGAATGAGCAGTTCTTC. This encodes CASSGQGANEQFF.